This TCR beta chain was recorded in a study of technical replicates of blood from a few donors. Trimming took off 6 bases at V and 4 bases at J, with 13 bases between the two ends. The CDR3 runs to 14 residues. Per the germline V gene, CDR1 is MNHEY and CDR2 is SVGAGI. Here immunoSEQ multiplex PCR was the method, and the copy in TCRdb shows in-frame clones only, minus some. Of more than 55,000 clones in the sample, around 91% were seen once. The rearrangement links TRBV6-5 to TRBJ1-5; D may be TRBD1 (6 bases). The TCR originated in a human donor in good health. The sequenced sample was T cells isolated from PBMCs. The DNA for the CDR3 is TGTGCCAGCAGCCAGGGGTGGGGAAATCAGCCCCAGCATTTT. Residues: CASSQGWGNQPQHF.